The 9 T cell receptor beta chains reported below all come from one sample, sequenced in a study of response to subunit inactivated influenza vaccine. Via MiXCR, TCRdb re-called the RT-PCR reads, giving one row per CDR3 protein. Of fewer than 800,000 distinct CDR3 sequences listed, 15% to 17% were seen once; the top ten hold roughly 12%. This specimen was PBMCs from blood, taken roughly 12 days after vaccination. These receptors were taken from a man between 45 and 60 years old who received an inactivated influenza vaccine.

The rearrangement joins TRBV5-1 to TRBJ2-7, with D maybe TRBD1 (7 bases). Germline loops: CDR1 SGHRS, CDR2 YFSETQ. This CDR3 has 15 residues. Trimming removed 4 bases at V and 3 bases at J, with 17 bases between. Written as DNA, the CDR3 is TGCGCCAGCAGCCCCGGGAGACAGGGCGTCTACGAGCAGTACTTC. Amino acids: CASSPGRQGVYEQYF.

As concerns this clonotype: At one end the junction does not follow the germline gene, possibly because of a read error. The rearrangement uses TRBV2 and TRBJ2-5, with D unresolved. Germline CDR1 SNHLY, CDR2 FYNNEI. The CDR3 sequence is 14 residues long. As DNA, the CDR3 is TGTGCCAGCAGGGAAGGGAATGGGCAAGAGACCCAGTACTTC. Translating gives CASREGNGQETQYF.

This clonotype has ten or more counts. The gene calls are TRBV20-1 and TRBJ2-1; D remains unclear. The germline CDR1 and CDR2 sequences are DFQATT and SNEGSKA (reference sequence). V lost 3 bases and J 2 bases, leaving 8 bases between the germline ends. The CDR3 runs 13 residues. The CDR3 loop reads CSARDDPYNEQFF. CDR3 nucleotides: TGCAGTGCTAGGGACGATCCCTACAATGAGCAGTTCTTC.

Worth noting for this clonotype: Germline and junction disagree at one end, which may indicate a read error. The rearrangement joins TRBV5-1 to TRBJ1-1; 9 bases map to TRBD1. CDR1 is SGHRS and CDR2 is YFSETQ in the germline V gene. This CDR3 contains 17 residues. CDR3 protein: CASCLKQGALVPTEAFF. In DNA form, the CDR3 reads TGCGCCAGCTGCTTAAAACAGGGGGCACTAGTCCCCACTGAAGCTTTCTTT.

Ten or more counts support this clonotype. V is TRBV24-1 and J is TRBJ2-1; the D gene is possibly TRBD1 (6 bases). The V end lost 4 bases, the J end lost 8 bases, and 14 bases lay between the germline ends. The CDR3 totals 14 residues. Germline assignment: CDR1 KGHDR and CDR2 SFDVKD. CDR3 residues: CATSDPVQGHEQFF. The CDR3 nucleotides are TGTGCCACCAGTGACCCCGTACAGGGCCATGAGCAGTTCTTC.

This clonotype was detected only a few times. The DNA for the CDR3 is TGTGCCAGCAGTACCAACTTGGAAGTATCGGAGACCCAGTACTTC. Protein product: CASSTNLEVSETQYF. The V call is TRBV12-3 or TRBV12-4, the J call TRBJ2-5; D is uncertain. V was trimmed by 5 bases and J by 5 bases, leaving 18 bases between them. The CDR3 covers 15 residues.

This sequence joins TRBV12-3 or TRBV12-4 and TRBJ2-1; the D gene is possibly TRBD2 (6 bases). V lost 5 bases and J lost 7, with 18 bases in between. This CDR3 spans 15 amino acids. The CDR3 here is CASSAVGSGRNEQFF. CDR3 bases: TGTGCCAGCAGTGCGGTAGGCTCCGGGAGAAATGAGCAGTTCTTC.

The chain links TRBV12-3 or TRBV12-4 to TRBJ2-7; weak D call: TRBD2 (6 bases). The V end was cut by 5 bases, the J end by 1 base, with 24 bases between. CDR3 length: 18 residues. In nucleotides, the CDR3 is TGTGCCAGCAGTCCTGGGAGGTATCGGGAGAAAAGGTCCTACGAGCAGTACTTC. This sequence encodes CASSPGRYREKRSYEQYF.

This clonotype was observed a few times. The CDR3 is CASSFIGQGIEETQYF. The CDR3 DNA follows: TGTGCCAGCAGCTTTATCGGACAGGGGATAGAAGAGACCCAGTACTTC. This chain links TRBV7-9 with TRBJ2-5; 9 nucleotides match TRBD1. Germline CDR1 and CDR2: SEHNR and FQNEAQ (reference sequence). The CDR3 has 16 amino acids. J gave up 3 bases and V 3 bases, and 8 bases lay outside the gene matches.